Listed here are 21 T cell receptor beta chains from one sample, sequenced in a study of T-cell memory formation after mild COVID-19. MiXCR, run by TCRdb on the 5' RACE reads, gives a single entry per CDR3 protein. Of fewer than 140,000 distinct CDR3 sequences listed, 12% are singletons. Material for sequencing was PBMCs or a T cell subset sorted from them (not recorded which). All receptors come from an adult woman who had mild COVID-19 (a few samples of this study predate the infection). Cell type and time point are not known.

This clonotype was counted a few times. The chain joins TRBV19 to TRBJ2-1; 11 nucleotides agree with TRBD2. Germline V gene lookup returns CDR1 LNHDA and CDR2 SQIVND (reference sequence). V lost 3 bases, J lost 2 bases, and 3 bases stayed unmatched. The CDR3 length is 16 residues. The DNA of the CDR3 is TGTGCCAGTAGTATGGCTAGCGGGGGGACCTACAATGAGCAGTTCTTC. Protein: CASSMASGGTYNEQFF.

This clonotype has more than one count but fewer than ten. The rearrangement joins TRBV7-9 to TRBJ2-7, with unresolved D. The V gene's germline CDR1 is SEHNR and CDR2 FQNEAQ (reference sequence). Trimming pared 0 bases from V and 5 bases from J, leaving 5 bases between. This CDR3 spans 12 amino acids. CDR3: CASSLAWDEQYF. CDR3 in DNA: TGTGCCAGCAGCTTAGCATGGGACGAGCAGTACTTC. The entire variable domain, with the rest obtained from reference TRBV7-9 and TRBJ2-7, is as follows: DTGVSQNPRHKITKRGQNVTFRCDPISEHNRLYWYRQTLGQGPEFLTYFQNEAQLEKSRLLSDRFSAERPKGSFSTLEIQRTEQGDSAMYLCASSLAWDEQYFGPGTRLTVT.

This clonotype was observed a few times. V gene TRBV19 combines with J gene TRBJ1-1, with D unclear. V dropped 3 bases and J dropped 3 bases, with 8 bases sitting between them. In germline, CDR1 is LNHDA, CDR2 SQIVND (reference sequence). The CDR3 is 13 residues long. The CDR3 loop reads CASSIGLDTEAFF. The CDR3 DNA sequence: TGTGCCAGTAGTATCGGTCTGGACACTGAAGCTTTCTTT. The whole variable domain, filled in from reference TRBV19 and TRBJ1-1, reads DGGITQSPKYLFRKEGQNVTLSCEQNLNHDAMYWYRQDPGQGLRLIYYSQIVNDFQKGDIAEGYSVSREKKESFPLTVTSAQKNPTAFYLCASSIGLDTEAFFGQGTRLTVV.

This clonotype was detected many times. This rearrangement joins TRBV7-8 to TRBJ2-1, with 7 nucleotides matching TRBD1. The CDR3 is 16 residues long. Germline loops: CDR1 SGHVS, CDR2 FQNEAQ. Trimming at V came to 6 bases and at J to 0 bases, leaving 8 bases not matched to a gene. The CDR3, as DNA: TGTGCCAGCAGAGGGGGCACAGGACCCTCCTACAATGAGCAGTTCTTC. Protein product: CASRGGTGPSYNEQFF.

This clonotype was counted a few times. The chain combines TRBV10-3 with TRBJ2-7, with 9 bases fitting TRBD1. The CDR3 contains 14 residues. The junction had 5 bases not matched to a gene; V was cut back by 3 bases and J by 5 bases. Per germline, CDR1 ENHRY and CDR2 SYGVKD. CDR3 in DNA: TGTGCCATCAGTGAACCGGGACAGGGAGACGAGCAGTACTTC. As protein: CAISEPGQGDEQYF.

With respect to this clonotype: Germline and junction disagree at one end, which may indicate a read error. The chain carries TRBV7-7 and TRBJ2-3, with 9 bases fitting TRBD2. Germline V lookup: CDR1 SSHAT, CDR2 FNYEAQ (reference sequence). CDR3 length: 14 residues. The CDR3 coding sequence is TGTGCTAGCAGCCCGGGACTAGCCACAGATACGCAGTATTTT. Translation: CASSPGLATDTQYF.

Only a few counts were recorded for this clonotype. One end of the junction is discordant with germline, which a read error may explain. The chain uses TRBV12-3 or TRBV12-4 and TRBJ2-7, with 8 bases matching TRBD2. This CDR3 has 17 residues. The CDR3 region is CASRLGSGSGDSYEQYF. The CDR3 DNA follows: TGTGCCAGCAGGTTAGGGTCCGGTAGCGGGGACTCCTACGAGCAGTACTTC.

This clonotype showed up just a few times. The chain combines TRBV12-3 or TRBV12-4 with TRBJ2-1; TRBD2 matches at 8 bases. Trimming took 5 bases from V and 5 from J; bases not matched to a gene: 11. The CDR3 runs to 16 residues. CDR3 DNA sequence: TGTGCCAGCAGTCCGGTGCGGGGGGAATTCAACAATGAGCAGTTCTTC. It yields the protein CASSPVRGEFNNEQFF.

This chain connects TRBV7-9 to TRBJ2-1, with 9 bases aligning to TRBD1. The V segment lost 5 bases and the J segment 6 bases; nucleotides outside the gene matches: 14. Germline V gene lookup returns CDR1 SEHNR and CDR2 FQNEAQ (reference sequence). The CDR3 covers 17 residues. The CDR3 loop is CASSPPNRDRVFNEQFF. In DNA, the CDR3 is TGTGCCAGCAGCCCGCCCAACCGGGACAGGGTGTTCAATGAGCAGTTCTTC.

The sample holds a few counts of this clonotype. The chain recombines TRBV9 with TRBJ1-1; D is possibly TRBD1 (5 bases). The CDR3 spans 14 residues. Germline values: CDR1 SGDLS, CDR2 YYNGEE. V lost 1 base and J 1 base, leaving 8 bases between the germline ends. CDR3 nucleotide sequence: TGTGCCAGCAGCGTATTTCAGGGGAACACTGAAGCTTTCTTT. Translated, it gives CASSVFQGNTEAFF. The full variable domain, with the rest looked up from reference TRBV9 and TRBJ1-1, is DSGVTQTPKHLITATGQRVTLRCSPRSGDLSVYWYQQSLDQGLQFLIQYYNGEERAKGNILERFSAQQFPDLHSELNLSSLELGDSALYFCASSVFQGNTEAFFGQGTRLTVV.

This clonotype has ten or more counts. The V and J genes are TRBV13 and TRBJ2-7; TRBD2 might be the D (6 bases). Germline V gene sequence: CDR1 PRHDT, CDR2 FYEKMQ (reference sequence). The V gene lost 5 bases and the J gene lost 0 bases, with 8 bases spanning the gap. The length of the CDR3 is 13 residues. The CDR3 nucleotides read TGTGCCAGCAGCCGGGGGAGCTCCTACGAGCAGTACTTC. Protein sequence: CASSRGSSYEQYF.

This clonotype has just a few counts. J is TRBJ2-3 and V is TRBV7-9, with D uncertain. In germline, CDR1 is SEHNR, CDR2 FQNEAQ (reference sequence). This CDR3 is 13 amino acids long. Deletions cut 2 bases from V and 4 bases from J, with 7 bases between. In DNA form, the CDR3 reads TGTGCCAGCAGCTTATCCACCTCAGATACGCAGTATTTT. It yields the protein CASSLSTSDTQYF. Complete variable domain (other parts from reference TRBV7-9 and TRBJ2-3): DTGVSQNPRHKITKRGQNVTFRCDPISEHNRLYWYRQTLGQGPEFLTYFQNEAQLEKSRLLSDRFSAERPKGSFSTLEIQRTEQGDSAMYLCASSLSTSDTQYFGPGTRLTVL.

This clonotype was seen at least ten times. The genes are TRBV5-1 and TRBJ2-2, with D perhaps TRBD1 (6 bases). Trimming pared 0 bases from V and 0 bases from J, leaving 12 bases between. Germline V gene sequence: CDR1 SGHRS, CDR2 YFSETQ. This CDR3 has 17 amino acids. In DNA, the CDR3 is TGCGCCAGCAGCTTGGATCCGGGACACTCGAACACCGGGGAGCTGTTTTTT. This gives the protein CASSLDPGHSNTGELFF. The full variable domain, in which reference TRBV5-1 and TRBJ2-2 provide the parts outside the CDR3, is KAGVTQTPRYLIKTRGQQVTLSCSPISGHRSVSWYQQTPGQGLQFLFEYFSETQRNKGNFPGRFSGRQFSNSRSEMNVSTLELGDSALYLCASSLDPGHSNTGELFFGEGSRLTVL.

The chain recombines TRBV20-1 with TRBJ2-1; 7 bases line up with TRBD1. In germline, CDR1 is DFQATT, CDR2 SNEGSKA (reference sequence). This CDR3 spans 16 amino acids. Trimming took 0 bases from V and 6 from J; bases not matched to a gene: 11. The CDR3 region has the DNA TGCAGTGCTAGAGATCTGGCAGGGGGACATCTCAATGAGCAGTTCTTC. Its translation: CSARDLAGGHLNEQFF.

This clonotype was detected only a few times. This chain connects TRBV11-2 to TRBJ1-5, with D possibly being TRBD1 (5 bases). The CDR3 spans 15 residues. CDR1 SGHAT and CDR2 FQNNGV come from the germline V gene. V lost 5 bases, J lost 4 bases, and 15 bases lay in between. CDR3 DNA sequence: TGTGCCAGCAGCCGCTCGGGGCCCGGGAATCAGCCCCAGCATTTT. Protein sequence: CASSRSGPGNQPQHF. Complete variable domain (other parts from reference TRBV11-2 and TRBJ1-5): EAGVAQSPRYKIIEKRQSVAFWCNPISGHATLYWYQQILGQGPKLLIQFQNNGVVDDSQLPKDRFSAERLKGVDSTLKIQPAKLEDSAVYLCASSRSGPGNQPQHFGDGTRLSIL.

The J gene is TRBJ2-2, the V gene TRBV13, with D possibly being TRBD1 (6 bases). The CDR3 has 16 amino acids. V lost 4 bases, J lost 7 bases, and 19 bases lay in between. The germline V gene encodes CDR1 PRHDT and CDR2 FYEKMQ (reference sequence). The CDR3 nucleotides read TGTGCCAGCAGCTCCCGACAGGAGCTAGGGGTCGGGGAGCTGTTTTTT. Protein product: CASSSRQELGVGELFF.

This clonotype was seen a few times. The genes are TRBV9 and TRBJ2-5; 9 bases are a match to TRBD2. In germline, CDR1 is SGDLS, CDR2 YYNGEE. This CDR3 is built from 16 residues. The trim removed 0 bases at V and 5 bases at J, leaving 8 bases unmatched. Here the CDR3 DNA reads TGTGCCAGCAGCGTAGATCCAGCGGGAGGTTTGGAGACCCAGTACTTC. Translated: CASSVDPAGGLETQYF. The entire variable domain, with the rest obtained from reference TRBV9 and TRBJ2-5, is as follows: DSGVTQTPKHLITATGQRVTLRCSPRSGDLSVYWYQQSLDQGLQFLIQYYNGEERAKGNILERFSAQQFPDLHSELNLSSLELGDSALYFCASSVDPAGGLETQYFGPGTRLLVL.

This rearrangement joins TRBV5-1 to TRBJ2-7; no firm D call. The CDR3 covers 14 residues. Trimming took off 4 bases at V and 3 bases at J, with 14 bases between the two ends. Germline assignment: CDR1 SGHRS and CDR2 YFSETQ. For the CDR3, the DNA is TGCGCCAGCAGCCCAGACTCGACCCACTACGAGCAGTACTTC. It codes for CASSPDSTHYEQYF.

This clonotype has at least ten counts. This sequence joins TRBV7-9 and TRBJ2-3, with D perhaps matching TRBD1 (6 bases). Germline CDR1 and CDR2: SEHNR and FQNEAQ (reference sequence). This CDR3 comprises 13 residues. Trimming cost V 1 base and J 11 bases, with 13 bases left between them. The CDR3 region has the DNA TGTGCCAGCAGCTTAGGGTCGTCAGGGGAGCAGTATTTT. Translating gives CASSLGSSGEQYF.

The genes are TRBV7-2 and TRBJ2-3, with D perhaps being TRBD1 or TRBD2 (5 bases each). Per germline, CDR1 SGHTA and CDR2 FQGNSA. This CDR3 spans 14 amino acids. V was trimmed by 5 bases and J by 0 bases, leaving 9 bases between them. CDR3 sequence: CASSRDGSTDTQYF. The DNA of the CDR3 is TGTGCCAGCAGCAGGGACGGGAGCACAGATACGCAGTATTTT. The whole variable domain, remainder taken from reference TRBV7-2 and TRBJ2-3, is GAGVSQSPSNKVTEKGKDVELRCDPISGHTALYWYRQSLGQGLEFLIYFQGNSAPDKSGLPSDRFSAERTGGSVSTLTIQRTQQEDSAVYLCASSRDGSTDTQYFGPGTRLTVL.

This clonotype was counted only a few times. The chain has TRBV12-3 or TRBV12-4 and TRBJ1-1, with D possibly matching TRBD1 (5 bases). CDR3 size: 17 residues. V gave up 7 bases and J gave up 3 bases, with 24 bases separating them. The CDR3 protein is CASTPGPGQGSHTEAFF. CDR3 DNA: TGTGCCAGCACCCCAGGGCCGGGGCAGGGAAGTCACACTGAAGCTTTCTTT.